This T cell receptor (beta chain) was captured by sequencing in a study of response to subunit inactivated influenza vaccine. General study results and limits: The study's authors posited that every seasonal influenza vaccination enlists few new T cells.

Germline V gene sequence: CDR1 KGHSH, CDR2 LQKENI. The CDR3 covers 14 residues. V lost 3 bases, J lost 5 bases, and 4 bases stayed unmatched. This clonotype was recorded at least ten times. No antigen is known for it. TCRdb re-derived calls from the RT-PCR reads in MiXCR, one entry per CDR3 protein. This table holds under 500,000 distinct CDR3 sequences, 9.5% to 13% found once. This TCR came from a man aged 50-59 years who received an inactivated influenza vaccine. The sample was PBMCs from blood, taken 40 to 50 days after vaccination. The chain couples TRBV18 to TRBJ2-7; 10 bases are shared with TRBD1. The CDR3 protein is CASSPRTGGDEQYF. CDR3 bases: TGTGCCAGCTCACCTCGGACAGGGGGAGACGAGCAGTACTTC.